This record looks at one T cell receptor (beta chain) sequence and its context. Its antigen is as yet unknown. The junction does not match germline at one end; this may be a read error. The record originates from a study of T cells in Graves' hyperthyroidism and ophthalmopathy. Overall study: Pretreatment peripheral blood was obtained at initial diagnosis. Regarding the study as a whole: Blood also contained most expanded thyroid clonotypes above 0.001. Ophthalmopathy, which appeared later, was predicted by the model a median about 6 months before onset.

Amplification of TCR beta CDR3 regions used RNA as the template. First-round RT-PCR with HTBI primers amplified the TCR CDR3 region. MiXCR, run by TCRdb on the multiplex PCR reads, gives a single entry per CDR3 protein. The sample records approximately 600,000 distinct CDR3 sequences, less than 25% being singletons. The CDR3 sequence is 15 residues long. Germline CDR1 SGHRS, CDR2 YFSETQ. On the basis of clinical symptoms, serum thyroxine and TRAb, thyroid ultrasound and orbital computed tomography, diagnoses were made. The V call is TRBV5-1, the J call TRBJ2-2; the D gene is possibly TRBD2 (5 bases). Source material: blood. The receptor's source is a man aged 25 to 40 with Graves' ophthalmopathy. In DNA form, the CDR3 reads TGTGCCAGCAGCGTAGGAGGCGGGTCCACCGGGGAGCTGTTTTTT. This gives the protein CASSVGGGSTGELFF.